A selection of T cell receptor beta chains follows, all from one sample in a study of graft-versus-host responses after intestinal transplantation. TCRdb's copy holds only in-frame clones and misses some; the assay was immunoSEQ multiplex PCR. The profile shows 50,000 or so clones, 92% of them singletons. Their antigens remain unidentified. The material was unstimulated CD4+ T cells sorted from spleen or lymph node cells, obtained before transplant. The origin of the receptors is a human donor who was the organ donor for an intestinal transplant. Both conserved end residues are part of each CDR3. D genes are given only for firm matches.

j_gene | d_gene | v_gene | CDR3nt | CDR3aa
TRBJ2-7 | TRBD1 | TRBV25-1 | TGTGCCAACAGTGAATCCTCTGACAGGGGCGAGGACGAGCAGTACTTC | CANSESSDRGEDEQYF
TRBJ2-7 | NA | TRBV4-2 | TGTGCCAGCAGCCAAGACCTTCAATCCTACGAGCAGTACTTC | CASSQDLQSYEQYF
TRBJ2-1 | TRBD2 | TRBV7-2 | TGTGCCAGCAGCCCACAGGGACTAGCGGGATGGAATGAGCAGTTCTTC | CASSPQGLAGWNEQFF
TRBJ1-1 | NA | TRBV19 | TGTGCCAGTAGTAGTGGGTACCACGAAGCTTTCTTT | CASSSGYHEAFF
TRBJ2-5 | NA | TRBV4-2 | TGTGCCAGCAGCCAAGCTTTTAGGGGAGAGACCCAGTACTTC | CASSQAFRGETQYF
TRBJ2-7 | NA | TRBV14 | TGTGCCAGCAGCCGCGCAGGGGATTGGGAGCAGTACTTC | CASSRAGDWEQYF
TRBJ2-3 | NA | TRBV9 | TGTGCCAGCAGCGTAGCGGTTTCACCCGGCACAGATACGCAGTATTTT | CASSVAVSPGTDTQYF
TRBJ1-1 | NA | TRBV28 | TGTGCCAGCAGTTTACGCCCCGGGAGGGTACGTGCTGAAGCTTTCTTT | CASSLRPGRVRAEAFF
TRBJ2-2 | NA | TRBV7-2 | TGTGCCAGCAGCCGAACCGGGGAGCTGTTTTTT | CASSRTGELFF
TRBJ2-2 | TRBD2 | TRBV5-6 | TGTGCCAGCAGCTTCGGACTAGCGAGGAACACCGGGGAGCTGTTTTTT | CASSFGLARNTGELFF
TRBJ2-7 | NA | TRBV11-3 | TGTGCCAGCAGCTTACGTGGGGGAGACAGGTTCCCCTACGAGCAGTACTTC | CASSLRGGDRFPYEQYF
TRBJ2-1 | TRBD1 | TRBV5-6 | TGTGCCAGCAGCTTGGGGATCACAGGGGGGACGTACAATGAGCAGTTCTTC | CASSLGITGGTYNEQFF
TRBJ2-4 | TRBD1 | TRBV6-6 | TGTGCCAGCAGGTCCGGGACAGGGGGGAACATTCAGTACTTC | CASRSGTGGNIQYF
TRBJ2-7 | NA | TRBV9 | TGTGCCAGCAGCGTAAAGCAGAGCTCCTACGAGCAGTACTTC | CASSVKQSSYEQYF
TRBJ2-3 | NA | TRBV28 | TGTGCCAGCAGTAGTCCAGATACGCAGTATTTT | CASSSPDTQYF
TRBJ1-5 | NA | TRBV27 | TGTGCCAGCAGTTTAACAGGGAATCAGCCCCAGCATTTT | CASSLTGNQPQHF
TRBJ1-1 | NA | TRBV7-2 | TGTGCCAGCAGCTTACAGGGGTTGAACACTGAAGCTTTCTTT | CASSLQGLNTEAFF
TRBJ2-7 | NA | TRBV6-5 | TGTGCCAGCGAAGCTATAAGACGGGCCTACGAGCAGTACTTC | CASEAIRRAYEQYF